This TCR beta chain derives from a study of graft-versus-host responses after intestinal transplantation. Across the whole study: Transplantation in recipients was multivisceral, liver-intestinal, or isolated intestinal. Each patient got anti-thymocyte globulin induction, then tacrolimus and steroids for roughly 3 years. Study results and limitations: Some patients had graft-donor T cell macrochimerism. In their allografts, the ratios of graft-versus-host to host-versus-graft T cell clones were high. Recipient marrow contained GvH clones, some of which appeared first in ileum or blood.

As to this clone: The antigen is not known.

TCRdb keeps only in-frame clones here, not all; method: immunoSEQ multiplex PCR. The sample has just under 85,000 clones, 85% to 95% seen once. Sequencing was performed on unstimulated CD8+ T cells sorted from spleen or lymph node cells, taken before transplant. This clonotype was obtained from a human donor who was the organ donor for an intestinal transplant.

The CDR3 here is CASSERLGTSGPLEFF. The CDR3 DNA follows: TGTGCCAGCAGTGAAAGGTTAGGGACTAGCGGCCCCCTGGAGTTCTTC. The rearrangement uses TRBV6-1 and TRBJ2-1; 11 nucleotides line up with TRBD2. Trimming at V came to 2 bases and at J to 14 bases, leaving 14 bases not matched to a gene. The CDR3 runs to 16 residues. Germline lookup yields CDR1 MNHNS and CDR2 SASEGT.